The present entry profiles one TCR beta chain with its context. The sample comes from a study of blood T cell repertoires in COVID-19. Study background: COVID-19 samples from acute and convalescent phases originated in the United States, Italy and Spain.

Only in-frame clones appear in the TCRdb table, and some are missing; sequencing was by immunoSEQ multiplex PCR. This sample has roughly 63,000 clones, with approximately 80% found just once. From germline, CDR1 is SGHDN and CDR2 FVKESK. The CDR3 is 12 residues long. Trimming cost V 1 base and J 13 bases, with 11 bases left between them. The TCR was taken from a man at least 80 years old with acute or convalescent COVID-19. Specimen: peripheral blood. The V gene is TRBV14, the J gene TRBJ2-1; tentatively, D is TRBD2 (5 bases). CDR3 coding DNA: TGTGCCAGCAGCCAAGTGACGACGGGACAGTTCTTC. It yields the protein CASSQVTTGQFF. The whole variable domain, filled in from reference TRBV14 and TRBJ2-1, reads EAGVTQFPSHSVIEKGQTVTLRCDPISGHDNLYWYRRVMGKEIKFLLHFVKESKQDESGMPNNRFLAERTGGTYSTLKVQPAELEDSGVYFCASSQVTTGQFFGPGTRLTVL.